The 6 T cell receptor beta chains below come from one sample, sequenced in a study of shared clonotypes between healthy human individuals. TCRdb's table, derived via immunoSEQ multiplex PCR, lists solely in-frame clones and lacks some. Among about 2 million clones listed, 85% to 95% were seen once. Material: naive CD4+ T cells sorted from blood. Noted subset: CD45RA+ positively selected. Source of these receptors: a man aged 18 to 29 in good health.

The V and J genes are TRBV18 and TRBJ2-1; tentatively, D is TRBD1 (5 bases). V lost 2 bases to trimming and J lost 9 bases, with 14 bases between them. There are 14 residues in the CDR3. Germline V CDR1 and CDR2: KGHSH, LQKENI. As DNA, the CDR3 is TGTGCCAGCTCACCAATATCCAGGGATACTGAGCAGTTCTTC. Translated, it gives CASSPISRDTEQFF. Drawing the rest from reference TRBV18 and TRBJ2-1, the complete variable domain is NAGVMQNPRHLVRRRGQEARLRCSPMKGHSHVYWYRQLPEEGLKFMVYLQKENIIDESGMPKERFSAEFPKEGPSILRIQQVVRGDSAAYFCASSPISRDTEQFFGPGTRLTVL.

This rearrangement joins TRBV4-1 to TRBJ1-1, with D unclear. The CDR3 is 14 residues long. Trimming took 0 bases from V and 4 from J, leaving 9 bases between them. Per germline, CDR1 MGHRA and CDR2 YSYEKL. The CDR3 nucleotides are TGCGCCAGCAGCCAAGAAGGTTTGGGCACTGAAGCTTTCTTT. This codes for CASSQEGLGTEAFF.

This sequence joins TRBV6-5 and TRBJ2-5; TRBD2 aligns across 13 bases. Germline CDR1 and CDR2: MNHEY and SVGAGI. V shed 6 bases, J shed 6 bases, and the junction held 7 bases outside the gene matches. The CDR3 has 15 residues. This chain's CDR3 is CASSRWTSGSKTQYF. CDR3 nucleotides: TGTGCCAGCAGCCGCTGGACTAGCGGGAGTAAGACCCAGTACTTC.

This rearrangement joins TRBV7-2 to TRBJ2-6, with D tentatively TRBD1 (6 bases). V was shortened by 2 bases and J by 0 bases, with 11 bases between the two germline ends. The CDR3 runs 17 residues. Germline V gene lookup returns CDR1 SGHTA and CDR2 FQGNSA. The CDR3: CASSLTPTGSGANVLTF. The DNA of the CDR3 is TGTGCCAGCAGCTTAACCCCGACAGGCTCTGGGGCCAACGTCCTGACTTTC.

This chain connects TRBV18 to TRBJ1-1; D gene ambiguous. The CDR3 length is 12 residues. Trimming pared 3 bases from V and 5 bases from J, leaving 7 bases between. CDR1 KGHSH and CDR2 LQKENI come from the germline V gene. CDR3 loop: CASSPPMTEAFF. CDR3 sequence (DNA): TGTGCCAGCTCACCCCCGATGACTGAAGCTTTCTTT.

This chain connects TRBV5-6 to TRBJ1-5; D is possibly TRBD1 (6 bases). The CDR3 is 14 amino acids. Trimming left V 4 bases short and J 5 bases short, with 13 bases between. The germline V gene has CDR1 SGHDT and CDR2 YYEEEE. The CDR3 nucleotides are TGTGCCAGCAGCGACGGGACAAAGCATCAGCCCCAGCATTTT. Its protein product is CASSDGTKHQPQHF.